The 30 T cell receptor beta chains reported below all come from one sample, sequenced in a study of CD8+ T cells in alopecia areata. Stated treatment: oral pan-JAK inhibitor, 5-10 mg twice daily. Peripheral blood and lesional scalp punch biopsies were taken from alopecia areata patients. Extraction of RNA preceded its reverse transcription into cDNA, which served as the sequencing template. Profiling relied on immunoSEQ multiplex PCR, and the TCRdb table lists in-frame clones only, not all of them. The repertoire consists of about 4,400 clones, with 60% occurring once and the leading ten covering under 14%. The sequenced sample was skin, obtained at approximately week 36, from a patient treated with tofacitinib. Receptors originate from a human donor with alopecia areata.

The chain links TRBV7-2 to TRBJ2-4; D may be TRBD2 (5 bases). The CDR3 is made up of 17 amino acids. Between the trimmed V and J ends, which lost 4 bases and 0 bases, there was a span of 16 bases. CDR1 and CDR2 from the germline V gene are SGHTA and FQGNSA. CDR3 sequence reads: CASSYTDPGIAKNIQYF. CDR3 bases: TGTGCCAGCAGCTATACGGACCCGGGGATAGCCAAAAACATTCAGTACTTC.

A note on this clone: Other nucleotide sequences from this sample produce the same CDR3. The V call is TRBV11-2, the J call TRBJ1-1; no reliable D call. Looked up from germline, CDR1 is SGHAT and CDR2 is FQNNGV. V was shortened by 8 bases and J by 1 base, with 8 bases between the two germline ends. The CDR3 consists of 12 residues. The DNA for the CDR3 is TGTGCCAGCTCATTCGGGAACACTGAAGCTTTCTTT. This gives the protein CASSFGNTEAFF.

The chain's CDR3 is CASSQDSIQGQKYF. As DNA, the CDR3 is TGCGCCAGCAGCCAAGATAGCATCCAGGGCCAAAAGTACTTC. The chain is built from TRBV4-3 and TRBJ2-7, with TRBD1 as a possible D gene (5 bases). Germline V gives CDR1 LGHNA, CDR2 YSLEER. There are 14 residues in the CDR3. Between the trimmed V and J ends, which lost 0 bases and 11 bases, there was a span of 17 bases.

The V gene is TRBV2, the J gene TRBJ2-5, with 9 bases aligning to TRBD2. CDR3 length: 15 amino acids. From germline, CDR1 is SNHLY and CDR2 FYNNEI. V was clipped by 6 bases and J by 1 base; unmatched bases: 6. The CDR3 region is CASRGNSGGQETQYF. The CDR3 region has the DNA TGTGCCAGCAGGGGAAATAGCGGGGGCCAAGAGACCCAGTACTTC.

The chain links TRBV30 to TRBJ2-5; D unresolved. In germline, CDR1 is GTSNPN, CDR2 SVGIG (reference sequence). Trimming removed 2 bases from V and 4 bases from J, with 14 bases in between. CDR3 length: 14 residues. As DNA, the CDR3 is TGTGCCTGGAGTCCCGATCTAAACCGAGAGACCCAGTACTTC. Translating gives CAWSPDLNRETQYF. The entire variable domain, with the rest obtained from reference TRBV30 and TRBJ2-5, is as follows: SQTIHQWPATLVQPVGSPLSLECTVEGTSNPNLYWYRQAAGRGLQLLFYSVGIGQISSEVPQNLSASRPQDRQFILSSKKLLLSDSGFYLCAWSPDLNRETQYFGPGTRLLVL.

The rearrangement uses TRBV4-2 and TRBJ2-5; TRBD2 agrees at 10 bases. This CDR3 is 15 amino acids long. Trimming at V came to 5 bases and at J to 5 bases, leaving 8 bases not matched to a gene. The germline V gene encodes CDR1 LGHNA and CDR2 YNFKEQ. The CDR3 nucleotides read TGTGCCAGCAGCTCCTCTAGCGGGAGTTGGGAGACCCAGTACTTC. Protein product: CASSSSSGSWETQYF.

This rearrangement joins TRBV29-1 to TRBJ2-2; possibly TRBD1 for D (5 bases). Trimming pared 2 bases from V and 13 bases from J, leaving 8 bases between. CDR1 SQVTM and CDR2 ANQGSEA come from the germline V gene. This CDR3 has 10 residues. The CDR3 DNA follows: TGCAGCGTTGAAAGGGGTGGGCTGTTTTTT. Translation: CSVERGGLFF.

Turning to this clone: Other DNA sequences within the sample encode an identical CDR3. The rearrangement links TRBV7-3 to TRBJ1-6; no firm D call. The V end lost 1 base, the J end lost 7 bases, and 11 bases lay between the germline ends. There are 15 residues in the CDR3. Germline lookup yields CDR1 SGHTA and CDR2 FQGTGA. The CDR3 region has the DNA TGTGCCAGCAGCTTAAACGGGCCCGGGAATTCACCCCTCCACTTT. Amino acid sequence: CASSLNGPGNSPLHF.

The chain links TRBV13 to TRBJ2-7, with TRBD2 matching over 10 bases. Losses at the gene ends were 1 base for V and 6 bases for J; bases not matched to a gene: 3. CDR3 length: 14 residues. The V gene's germline CDR1 is PRHDT and CDR2 FYEKMQ (reference sequence). CDR3 loop: CASSLEGLAVEQYF. Written as DNA, the CDR3 is TGTGCCAGCAGCTTAGAAGGACTAGCGGTCGAGCAGTACTTC.

The chain joins TRBV6-5 to TRBJ2-1; TRBD1 aligns across 7 bases. This CDR3 has 14 amino acids. Per the germline V gene, CDR1 is MNHEY and CDR2 is SVGAGI. The ends lost 7 bases at V and 4 bases at J; junction bases unmatched: 7. This chain's CDR3 is CASTPGGRYNEQFF. CDR3 coding DNA: TGTGCCAGCACCCCAGGGGGACGATACAATGAGCAGTTCTTC.

The J gene is TRBJ2-7, the V gene TRBV5-6; tentatively, D is TRBD1 or TRBD2 (5 bases each). The germline V gene has CDR1 SGHDT and CDR2 YYEEEE. Between the trimmed V and J ends, which lost 7 bases and 3 bases, there was a span of 11 bases. The CDR3 loop spans 12 amino acids. Here the CDR3 DNA reads TGTGCCAGCCACGGGACGGACTACGAGCAGTACTTC. Its protein is CASHGTDYEQYF.

This chain uses TRBV29-1 with TRBJ2-5, with D possibly TRBD1 on 5 matching bases. The V end lost 6 bases, the J end lost 2 bases, and 10 bases lay between the germline ends. CDR1 is SQVTM and CDR2 is ANQGSEA in the germline V gene. This CDR3 is built from 12 residues. The CDR3 loop is CSVQTGQETQYF. CDR3 in DNA: TGCAGCGTACAAACAGGTCAAGAGACCCAGTACTTC.

This clone has just a few counts. This rearrangement joins TRBV14 to TRBJ2-7; 7 bases fit TRBD1. Germline lookup yields CDR1 SGHDN and CDR2 FVKESK. Trimming removed 4 bases from V and 7 bases from J; junction bases left unmatched: 7. This CDR3 region has 13 residues. CDR3 sequence reads: CASSRDSLREQYF. The CDR3 nucleotides read TGTGCCAGCAGCCGGGACAGCCTCAGGGAGCAGTACTTC.

This clone showed up just once. The J gene is TRBJ2-7, the V gene TRBV7-9; weak D call: TRBD1 (5 bases). CDR1 is SEHNR, CDR2 FQNEAQ, per germline (reference sequence). The CDR3 runs 13 residues. V gave up 2 bases and J gave up 3 bases, with 8 bases separating them. The CDR3 bases are TGTGCCAGCAGCTTATCCCAGGGCTACGAGCAGTACTTC. Its protein is CASSLSQGYEQYF.

The chain links TRBV6-5 to TRBJ2-2; no reliable D call. V was clipped by 8 bases and J by 7 bases, with 11 bases between them. This CDR3 region has 12 residues. Germline V lookup: CDR1 MNHEY, CDR2 SVGAGI. CDR3 sequence reads: CASFANDGELFF. CDR3 DNA: TGTGCCAGCTTCGCCAACGACGGGGAGCTGTTTTTT.

V is TRBV11-1 and J is TRBJ2-7; no reliable D call. Germline values: CDR1 SGHAT, CDR2 FQDESV (reference sequence). The CDR3 extends over 14 amino acids. V lost 0 bases and J lost 2, with 8 bases in between. CDR3 nucleotide sequence: TGTGCCAGCAGCTTAGCGGCAGGAGCCTACGAGCAGTACTTC. Protein: CASSLAAGAYEQYF. Supplemented by reference TRBV11-1 and TRBJ2-7, the full variable domain reads EAEVAQSPRYKITEKSQAVAFWCDPISGHATLYWYRQILGQGPELLVQFQDESVVDDSQLPKDRFSAERLKGVDSTLKIQPAELGDSAMYLCASSLAAGAYEQYFGPGTRLTVT.

The gene calls are TRBV6-5 and TRBJ2-7; TRBD2 matches 8 bases. The CDR3 spans 14 residues. Germline values: CDR1 MNHEY, CDR2 SVGAGI. V was clipped by 2 bases and J by 5 bases; unmatched bases: 5. Here the CDR3 reads CASSYLAGGHEQYF. For the CDR3, the DNA is TGTGCCAGCAGTTACCTCGCGGGAGGCCACGAGCAGTACTTC.

The chain links TRBV7-3 to TRBJ2-3; D may be TRBD1 (6 bases). Per the germline V gene, CDR1 is SGHTA and CDR2 is FQGTGA. Trimming took 2 bases from V and 0 from J, leaving 6 bases between them. The CDR3 spans 14 residues. The CDR3 loop reads CASSLQGSTDTQYF. The CDR3 DNA is TGTGCCAGCAGCTTACAGGGGAGCACAGATACGCAGTATTTT.

The chain couples TRBV23-1 to TRBJ2-7; TRBD2 might be the D (5 bases). TRBV23-1 is known as an ORF, though its function is uncertain. This CDR3 region has 16 residues. V gave up 0 bases and J gave up 2 bases, with 14 bases separating them. The CDR3 nucleotides read TGCGCCAGCAGTCAATCATCGCCCTGGCGGGCCTACGAGCAGTACTTC. This translates into CASSQSSPWRAYEQYF.

The rearrangement joins TRBV11-1 to TRBJ2-5; no reliable D call. CDR3 length: 14 residues. V lost 3 bases to trimming and J lost 1 base, with 9 bases between them. Germline loops: CDR1 SGHAT, CDR2 FQDESV (reference sequence). The CDR3 loop reads CASSFTEVQETQYF. The CDR3, as DNA: TGTGCCAGCAGCTTTACCGAGGTCCAAGAGACCCAGTACTTC. The whole variable domain, remainder taken from reference TRBV11-1 and TRBJ2-5, is EAEVAQSPRYKITEKSQAVAFWCDPISGHATLYWYRQILGQGPELLVQFQDESVVDDSQLPKDRFSAERLKGVDSTLKIQPAELGDSAMYLCASSFTEVQETQYFGPGTRLLVL.

This clone was counted a few times. The V gene is TRBV4-1, the J gene TRBJ2-5, with 10 bases matching TRBD2. CDR3 length: 15 amino acids. V trimming: 0 bases; J trimming: 5 bases; junction bases outside the gene matches: 3. Germline-derived CDR1 and CDR2 are MGHRA and YSYEKL. For the CDR3, the DNA is TGCGCCAGCAGCCAAGACTCTAGCGGGAGTGAGACCCAGTACTTC. Protein: CASSQDSSGSETQYF.

The chain combines TRBV7-9 with TRBJ2-1; 10 positions agree with TRBD2. With V trimmed by 6 bases and J by 6 bases, 8 bases remained unmatched. There are 15 residues in the CDR3. The germline V gene encodes CDR1 SEHNR and CDR2 FQNEAQ (reference sequence). CDR3 residues: CASRKGVAGGNEQFF. For the CDR3, the DNA is TGTGCCAGCAGGAAGGGAGTAGCGGGAGGCAATGAGCAGTTCTTC.

Notes on this clone: The junction does not match germline at one end; this may be a read error. This chain joins TRBV7-7 and TRBJ2-1; 7 bases match TRBD2. The V gene's germline CDR1 is SSHAT and CDR2 FNYEAQ (reference sequence). The CDR3 totals 19 residues. The CDR3 reads CASSLHQGASGPTYNEQFF. In DNA form, the CDR3 reads TGTGCTAGCAGCTTACACCAGGGCGCTAGCGGACCCACCTACAATGAGCAGTTCTTC. Variable domain in full (rest from reference TRBV7-7 and TRBJ2-1): GAGVSQSPRYKVTKRGQDVTLRCDPISSHATLYWYQQALGQGPEFLTYFNYEAQPDKSGLPSDRFSAERPEGSISTLTIQRTEQRDSAMYRCASSLHQGASGPTYNEQFFGPGTRLTVL.

The count of this clone is one. This chain joins TRBV4-2 and TRBJ1-3; 7 nucleotides match TRBD1. Per germline, CDR1 LGHNA and CDR2 YNFKEQ. This CDR3 is built from 13 residues. V dropped 6 bases and J dropped 4; count of bases not matched to a gene: 3. The CDR3 here is CASRTGLGNTIYF. CDR3 coding DNA: TGTGCCAGCAGGACAGGGTTAGGAAACACCATATATTTT.

This chain uses TRBV28 with TRBJ1-1, with 10 bases fitting TRBD1. The CDR3 totals 13 residues. V dropped 4 bases and J dropped 11; count of bases not matched to a gene: 7. The germline CDR1 and CDR2 sequences are MDHEN and SYDVKM. The DNA of the CDR3 is TGTGCCAGCAGTTCCTCCGGGACAGGGGTCGCTTTCTTT. Its protein product is CASSSSGTGVAFF.

This sequence joins TRBV29-1 and TRBJ2-3; 11 positions agree with TRBD2. Germline-derived CDR1 and CDR2 are SQVTM and ANQGSEA. The CDR3 is 13 residues long. V shed 8 bases and J 5 bases; nucleotides not matched to a gene: 6. In DNA form, the CDR3 reads TGCAGCCGTCTAGCGGGAGGAGGAGATACGCAGTATTTT. Its translation: CSRLAGGGDTQYF.

The rearrangement links TRBV15 to TRBJ2-5; tentatively, D is TRBD1 (5 bases). Judging by the DNA end, TRBJ2-7 fits better; the J call may be wrong. The CDR3 totals 13 residues. CDR1 is LNHNV, CDR2 YYDKDF, per germline (reference sequence). In DNA form, the CDR3 reads TGTGCCACCGGAAGAGAAGGGGTCTACGAGCAGTACTTC. It encodes CATGREGVYEQYF.

J is TRBJ2-1 and V is TRBV9; D not certain. CDR3 length: 12 amino acids. Between the trimmed V and J ends, which lost 3 bases and 8 bases, there was a span of 9 bases. The germline CDR1 and CDR2 sequences are SGDLS and YYNGEE. The CDR3 nucleotides are TGTGCCAGCAGCGCCCTTAGGGATGAGCAGTTCTTC. It encodes CASSALRDEQFF.

The rearrangement links TRBV29-1 to TRBJ2-3; D might be TRBD2 (6 bases). This CDR3 region has 10 residues. Germline V gene lookup returns CDR1 SQVTM and CDR2 ANQGSEA. V dropped 7 bases and J dropped 6 bases, with 8 bases sitting between them. CDR3: CSGGGDTQYF. The CDR3 region has the DNA TGCAGCGGTGGGGGGGATACGCAGTATTTT.

Relative to its sample, this clone is large. V gene TRBV21-1 combines with J gene TRBJ2-3; TRBD2, as called in the table, went unchecked against the DNA. TRBV21-1 is flagged as a pseudogene. This CDR3 spans 13 amino acids. CDR3 nucleotide sequence: TGTGCCATCCTGAGAGGAAGCACAGATACGCAGTATTTT. This translates into CAILRGSTDTQYF.